The clone carrying this T cell receptor (beta chain) was seen at least ten times. Construction of the TCRbeta library involved unique molecular identifiers. TCRdb passed the PCR reads through MiXCR, listing each CDR3 protein once. Among some 280,000 distinct CDR3 sequences listed, 9.5% to 10% were seen once. These data come from a study of T-cell reconstitution after alpha-beta-depleted transplantation in children. The sequence derives from a human donor who donated a stem cell graft to a child with SCID. The material was PBMCs from the stem cell graft donor, obtained from the stem cell graft.

The CDR3 nucleotides are TGTGCCAGCAGCCTAACGGGACCCTACAATGAGCAGTTCTTC. This sequence encodes CASSLTGPYNEQFF. The V and J genes are TRBV12-3 or TRBV12-4 and TRBJ2-1; either TRBD1 or TRBD2 may fit D (5 bases each). This CDR3 is 14 amino acids long. Trimming stripped 6 bases from V and 2 bases from J, with 11 bases between.